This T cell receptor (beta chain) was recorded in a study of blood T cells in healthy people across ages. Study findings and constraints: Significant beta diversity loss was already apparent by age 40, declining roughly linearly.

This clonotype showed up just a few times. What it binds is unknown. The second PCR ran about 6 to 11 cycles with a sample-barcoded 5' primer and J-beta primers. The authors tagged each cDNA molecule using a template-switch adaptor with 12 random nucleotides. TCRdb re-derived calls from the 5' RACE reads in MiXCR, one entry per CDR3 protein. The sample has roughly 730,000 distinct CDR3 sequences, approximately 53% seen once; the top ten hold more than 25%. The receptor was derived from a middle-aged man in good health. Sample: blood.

Here the CDR3 DNA reads TGTGCCAGCAGCGCCCCAATCGCAGATACGCAGTATTTT. It is translated as CASSAPIADTQYF. The J gene is TRBJ2-3, the V gene TRBV7-9; the D is unclear. V gave up 5 bases and J gave up 4 bases, with 10 bases separating them. This CDR3 has 13 residues. CDR1 and CDR2 from the germline V gene are SEHNR and FQNEAQ (reference sequence).